The subject of this entry is one T cell receptor (beta chain). The sample originates from a study of control samples from healthy donors and cancer patients. Data came from immunoSEQ multiplex PCR; TCRdb stores just in-frame clones and leaves some out. In the table there are about 51,000 clones, 85% to 90% of which are singletons. The trim removed 7 bases at V and 6 bases at J, leaving 9 bases unmatched. CDR3 length equals 13 residues. The V gene's germline CDR1 is MNHEY and CDR2 SMNVEV (reference sequence). V is TRBV27 and J is TRBJ2-7; 7 nucleotides align to TRBD1. This receptor was taken from a man aged 50 to 59 with head and neck cancer. Sequenced input: PBMCs. The CDR3 reads CASTWYRGGEQYF. The CDR3 coding sequence is TGTGCCAGCACCTGGTACAGGGGCGGCGAGCAGTACTTC.